The source of this T cell receptor (beta chain) is a study of neurological immune-mediated disorders. Germline CDR1 is KGHSH and CDR2 is LQKENI. The CDR3 is made up of 15 amino acids. Between the trimmed V and J ends, which lost 8 bases and 1 base, there was a span of 17 bases. Ten or more counts support this clonotype. By 5'RACE with 10-nucleotide random UMIs, the cDNA was made. One entry per CDR3 protein results from TCRdb running MiXCR on the 5' RACE reads. The sample carries 70,000 or so distinct CDR3 sequences, around 3% recorded once. The receptor's source is a woman aged 45 to 65 with multiple sclerosis. This chain links TRBV18 with TRBJ1-1, with D perhaps matching TRBD1 (6 bases). The specimen was PBMCs. CDR3 sequence reads: CASQQNWDKNTEAFF. The CDR3 DNA reads as TGTGCCAGCCAACAGAACTGGGACAAGAACACTGAAGCTTTCTTT.